These 18 T cell receptor beta chains came from one sample sequenced in a study of response to subunit inactivated influenza vaccine. TCRdb re-called the RT-PCR reads with MiXCR, one entry per CDR3 protein. Of about 570,000 distinct CDR3 sequences listed, approximately 10% are singletons. These data also formed part of another study, on T cells expressing NK-cell markers. That paper adds: Beta-chain TCR cDNA was generated via 5'RACE template switching with UMIs.

Sequences were derived from PBMCs from blood, sampled on the day of vaccination. The receptors here all came from a man aged 45-60 years who received an inactivated influenza vaccine.

The chain has TRBV20-1 and TRBJ2-7, with 9 positions matching TRBD2. The CDR3 consists of 17 residues. Trimming took 0 bases from V and 4 from J; bases not matched to a gene: 13. The germline gives CDR1 DFQATT, CDR2 SNEGSKA (reference sequence). DNA of the CDR3: TGCAGTGCTAGAGATGAAGCGGGAGGCCTGCAATTATACGAGCAGTACTTC. This translates into CSARDEAGGLQLYEQYF.

The chain uses TRBV12-3 or TRBV12-4 and TRBJ2-3; D is unresolved. V lost 5 bases, J lost 7 bases, and 13 bases lay in between. This CDR3 is 13 amino acids long. The CDR3 here is CASSPDLRNTQYF. The DNA for the CDR3 is TGTGCCAGCAGTCCAGACTTGCGCAATACGCAGTATTTT.

The CDR3 region is CSARWLGTYEQYF. CDR3 coding DNA: TGCAGTGCTAGATGGCTGGGGACATACGAGCAGTACTTC. J is TRBJ2-7 and V is TRBV20-1, with D tentatively TRBD1 (6 bases). Germline V gene data show CDR1 as DFQATT and CDR2 as SNEGSKA (reference sequence). V was clipped by 2 bases and J by 4 bases, with 12 bases between them. This CDR3 is built from 13 residues.

V usage is TRBV7-9 and J usage is TRBJ1-1; D might be TRBD1 (6 bases). The CDR3 extends over 13 amino acids. Germline lookup yields CDR1 SEHNR and CDR2 FQNEAQ (reference sequence). V lost 5 bases and J lost 11, with 18 bases in between. The CDR3 sequence is CASSPEGGMGAFF. The CDR3 nucleotides read TGTGCCAGCAGCCCGGAAGGGGGAATGGGGGCTTTCTTT.

The chain couples TRBV12-3 or TRBV12-4 to TRBJ1-5; 7 bases agree with TRBD1. The CDR3 totals 15 residues. After removal of 2 bases from V and 3 bases from J, the junction contained 4 bases not matched to a gene. Here the CDR3 reads CASSLRTGPNQPQHF. For the CDR3, the DNA is TGTGCCAGCAGTTTAAGGACAGGACCCAATCAGCCCCAGCATTTT.

The chain has TRBV2 and TRBJ2-1; possible D gene TRBD2, 6 bases. This CDR3 is 14 amino acids long. The V end lost 4 bases, the J end lost 4 bases, and 11 bases lay between the germline ends. Germline assignment: CDR1 SNHLY and CDR2 FYNNEI. CDR3 in DNA: TGTGCCAGCAGTGCGGGACTCAAATACAATGAGCAGTTCTTC. It codes for CASSAGLKYNEQFF.

V usage is TRBV6-5 and J usage is TRBJ2-7; TRBD1 might be the D (5 bases). Trimming removed 3 bases from V and 6 bases from J, with 15 bases in between. Per germline, CDR1 MNHEY and CDR2 SVGAGI. There are 14 residues in the CDR3. For the CDR3, the DNA is TGTGCCAGCAGTTATAGGGGTATTCGGGTCGAGCAGTACTTC. It codes for CASSYRGIRVEQYF.

This chain joins TRBV24-1 and TRBJ2-2; TRBD1 might be the D (6 bases). The CDR3 spans 16 residues. V was pared by 3 bases and J by 1 base, with 11 bases between. Germline values: CDR1 KGHDR, CDR2 SFDVKD. The CDR3 nucleotides are TGTGCCACCAGTGATGTCCCGGGACAGAACACCGGGGAGCTGTTTTTT. As protein: CATSDVPGQNTGELFF.

This clonotype has only a few counts. The chain carries TRBV7-9 and TRBJ1-1, with TRBD1 identical over 8 bases. The CDR3 covers 15 residues. Per germline, CDR1 SEHNR and CDR2 FQNEAQ (reference sequence). Losses at the gene ends were 5 bases for V and 4 bases for J; bases not matched to a gene: 9. Here the CDR3 reads CASSTSDRASTEAFF. Written as DNA, the CDR3 is TGTGCCAGCAGCACCTCGGACAGGGCGAGCACTGAAGCTTTCTTT.

The V call is TRBV18, the J call TRBJ1-2, with D perhaps matching TRBD1 (5 bases). The V gene lost 0 bases and the J gene lost 5 bases, with 19 bases spanning the gap. This CDR3 has 17 amino acids. In germline, CDR1 is KGHSH, CDR2 LQKENI. The CDR3 DNA reads TGTGCCAGCTCACCACCGGAGGGCCTCGGGGGTCGGTATGGCTACACCTTC. Amino acids: CASSPPEGLGGRYGYTF.

This clonotype was counted a few times. The chain has TRBV6-2 or TRBV6-3 and TRBJ1-2; possibly TRBD1 for D (6 bases). There are 13 residues in the CDR3. From germline, CDR1 is MNHEY and CDR2 SVGEGT. Trimming pared 8 bases from V and 4 bases from J, leaving 14 bases between. In DNA form, the CDR3 reads TGTGCCAGCGGTCAAACAGGGATCTATGGCTACACCTTC. This translates into CASGQTGIYGYTF.

This clonotype occurred a few times. The rearrangement joins TRBV6-1 to TRBJ2-1; 10 bases agree with TRBD2. CDR3 size: 16 residues. Unmatched junction bases numbered 13, after V lost 6 bases and J lost 8 bases. The germline V gene encodes CDR1 MNHNS and CDR2 SASEGT. The CDR3 spells CASRPLSSGSMHEQFF. Written as DNA, the CDR3 is TGTGCCAGCAGGCCCCTTTCTAGCGGGAGTATGCATGAGCAGTTCTTC.

This clonotype has only a few counts. V gene TRBV6-2 or TRBV6-3 combines with J gene TRBJ2-1; TRBD2 is a possible D gene (5 bases). This CDR3 spans 11 amino acids. Germline V lookup: CDR1 MNHEY, CDR2 SVGEGT. V lost 5 bases and J lost 10, with 9 bases in between. CDR3 bases: TGTGCCAGCAGTCAGCGGATGGAGCAGTTCTTC. Translated: CASSQRMEQFF.

The chain combines TRBV29-1 with TRBJ2-3; TRBD2 matches 12 bases. The trim removed 6 bases at V and 10 bases at J, leaving 17 bases unmatched. The CDR3 is made up of 16 amino acids. The germline gives CDR1 SQVTM, CDR2 ANQGSEA. The CDR3 loop is CSVRLAGARRTIAQYF. CDR3 nucleotides: TGCAGCGTCAGACTAGCGGGGGCCCGACGAACCATTGCGCAGTATTTT.

This clonotype was seen only a few times. The chain joins TRBV29-1 to TRBJ2-1; D not resolved. This CDR3 is built from 12 residues. Per germline, CDR1 SQVTM and CDR2 ANQGSEA. The germline V and J ends were trimmed by 4 bases and 10 bases, with 14 bases remaining between them. The CDR3 DNA follows: TGCAGCGTTGTGGTCAGGTATTTGGAGCAGTTCTTC. Amino acids: CSVVVRYLEQFF.

As to this clonotype: A much larger clone sits a single nucleotide away, making a read error possible. The chain employs TRBV7-2 and TRBJ2-4; D is uncertain. The germline CDR1 and CDR2 sequences are SGHTA and FQGNSA. The length of the CDR3 is 15 residues. The CDR3 DNA reads TGTGCCAGCAGCTCCCCGACGAGGTCCAAAAACATTCAGTGCTTC. It codes for CASSSPTRSKNIQCF.

This clonotype was seen a few times. The chain links TRBV3-1 to TRBJ2-7, with D possibly being TRBD1 or TRBD2 (5 bases each). The CDR3 is 13 amino acids. Germline CDR1 and CDR2: LGHDT and YNNKEL (reference sequence). V lost 5 bases, J lost 6 bases, and 14 bases lay in between. The CDR3 nucleotides are TGTGCCAGCAGCGGTGACCGGGGCTCCGAGCAGTACTTC. Amino acids: CASSGDRGSEQYF.

The chain recombines TRBV7-9 with TRBJ2-3; D is perhaps TRBD2 (7 bases). V was pared by 6 bases and J by 6 bases, with 13 bases between. The germline V gene encodes CDR1 SEHNR and CDR2 FQNEAQ (reference sequence). This CDR3 has 13 residues. The CDR3 nucleotides read TGTGCCAGCAGAATCGGGGGGCCCGATACGCAGTATTTT. Protein: CASRIGGPDTQYF. Looking up the rest from reference TRBV7-9 and TRBJ2-3 gives the full variable domain: DTGVSQNPRHKITKRGQNVTFRCDPISEHNRLYWYRQTLGQGPEFLTYFQNEAQLEKSRLLSDRFSAERPKGSFSTLEIQRTEQGDSAMYLCASRIGGPDTQYFGPGTRLTVL.